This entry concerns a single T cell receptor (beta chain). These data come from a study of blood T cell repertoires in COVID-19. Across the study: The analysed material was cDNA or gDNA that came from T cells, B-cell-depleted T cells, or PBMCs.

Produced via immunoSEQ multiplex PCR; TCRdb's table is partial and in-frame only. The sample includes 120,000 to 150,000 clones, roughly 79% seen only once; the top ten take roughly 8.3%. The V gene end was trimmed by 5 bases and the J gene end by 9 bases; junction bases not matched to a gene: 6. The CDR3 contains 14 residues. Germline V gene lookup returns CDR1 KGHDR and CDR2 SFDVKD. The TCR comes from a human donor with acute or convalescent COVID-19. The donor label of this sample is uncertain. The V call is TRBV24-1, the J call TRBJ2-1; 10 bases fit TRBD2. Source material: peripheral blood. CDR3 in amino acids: CATSVSGGSAEQFF. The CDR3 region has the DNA TGTGCCACCAGTGTTAGCGGGGGGAGTGCTGAGCAGTTCTTC.